This entry lists 30 T cell receptor beta chains sequenced from one sample in a study of cytomegalovirus exposure and HLA in healthy donors. Both 60 Vbeta primers and 13 Jbeta primers went into the PCR. Using immunoSEQ multiplex PCR, the repertoire was profiled, and TCRdb retains in-frame clones only, with some absent. Of 150,000 or so clones listed, 80% to 85% were seen once; the top ten hold around 0.98%. Sequenced sample: PBMCs. Receptors originate from a man between 25 and 39 years old in good health and CMV-seronegative.

This chain uses TRBV12-2 with TRBJ2-7; TRBD1, the table's D call, lacks a check against the DNA. TRBV12-2 is flagged as a pseudogene. This CDR3 has 15 residues. The CDR3 loop is CASRLGRQGPWEQYF. CDR3 sequence (DNA): TGTGCAAGTCGCTTAGGTCGGCAGGGGCCCTGGGAGCAGTACTTC.

Regarding this clone: In the same sample, other DNA sequences code for this CDR3. This chain joins TRBV5-1 and TRBJ1-1; 8 nucleotides line up with TRBD1. CDR3 length equals 14 residues. Germline V gene lookup returns CDR1 SGHRS and CDR2 YFSETQ. V lost 0 bases, J lost 5 bases, and 3 bases stayed unmatched. In DNA, the CDR3 is TGCGCCAGCAGCTTGGACAGGGGGGGGACTGAAGCTTTCTTT. Encoded protein: CASSLDRGGTEAFF.

This clone was recorded a few times. V usage is TRBV9 and J usage is TRBJ2-5, with 7 bases fitting TRBD2. The CDR3 totals 14 residues. Per the germline V gene, CDR1 is SGDLS and CDR2 is YYNGEE. With 3 bases clipped from V and 3 bases from J, the junction kept 5 bases outside the gene matches. CDR3 amino acids: CASSAGLDKETQYF. The CDR3 region has the DNA TGTGCCAGCAGCGCCGGACTAGACAAAGAGACCCAGTACTTC. Combining the CDR3 with reference TRBV9 and TRBJ2-5 gives the whole variable domain DSGVTQTPKHLITATGQRVTLRCSPRSGDLSVYWYQQSLDQGLQFLIQYYNGEERAKGNILERFSAQQFPDLHSELNLSSLELGDSALYFCASSAGLDKETQYFGPGTRLLVL.

This chain uses TRBV12-5 with TRBJ1-1; 7 bases fit TRBD1. V shed 6 bases and J 5 bases; nucleotides not matched to a gene: 21. Per germline, CDR1 LGHNT and CDR2 FRNRAP. The CDR3 totals 18 residues. In nucleotides, the CDR3 is TGTGCTAGTGGCTTAGAACCAAAGACAGGGAAAAGAGGGACTGAAGCTTTCTTT. Encoded protein: CASGLEPKTGKRGTEAFF. Based on the CDR3 plus reference TRBV12-5 and TRBJ1-1, the full variable domain is DARVTQTPRHKVTEMGQEVTMRCQPILGHNTVFWYRQTMMQGLELLAYFRNRAPLDDSGMPKDRFSAEMPDATLATLKIQPSEPRDSAVYFCASGLEPKTGKRGTEAFFGQGTRLTVV.

The CDR3 nucleotides are TGTGCCAGCAGTTTCGAGACTAGAAGTGAGCAGTTCTTC. This gives the protein CASSFETRSEQFF. The V and J genes are TRBV6-5 and TRBJ2-1; tentatively, D is TRBD2 (6 bases). The germline CDR1 and CDR2 sequences are MNHEY and SVGAGI. The CDR3 contains 13 residues. Trimming took off 4 bases at V and 9 bases at J, with 13 bases between the two ends.

The rearrangement links TRBV6-5 to TRBJ2-7; D gene uncertain. The CDR3 totals 14 residues. The germline CDR1 and CDR2 sequences are MNHEY and SVGAGI. Between the trimmed V and J ends, which lost 0 bases and 0 bases, there was a span of 6 bases. CDR3 sequence (DNA): TGTGCCAGCAGTTACTCCTACTACTCCTACGAGCAGTACTTC. It yields the protein CASSYSYYSYEQYF.

The chain is built from TRBV23-1 and TRBJ2-7, with D possibly matching TRBD1 (8 bases). TRBV23-1 carries the ORF label, with uncertain function. The CDR3 spans 14 residues. The V and J ends lost 4 bases and 7 bases respectively, with 17 bases between them. The CDR3 nucleotides read TGCGCCAGCAGTCCCCGGACAGGGCGGGGGGAGCAGTACTTC. Protein: CASSPRTGRGEQYF.

This clone is a singleton in its sample. The genes are TRBV28 and TRBJ2-3; TRBD1 might be the D (5 bases). V lost 3 bases to trimming and J lost 2 bases, with 12 bases between them. CDR1 and CDR2 (germline): MDHEN, SYDVKM. This CDR3 is 15 amino acids long. CDR3 sequence: CASSFQGVDTDTQYF. Here the CDR3 DNA reads TGTGCCAGCAGTTTTCAAGGGGTCGACACAGATACGCAGTATTTT.

The V gene is TRBV6-5, the J gene TRBJ2-7; D might be TRBD2 (5 bases). Germline assignment: CDR1 MNHEY and CDR2 SVGAGI. This CDR3 contains 14 residues. The V gene lost 0 bases and the J gene lost 4 bases, with 10 bases spanning the gap. CDR3 protein: CASSYSMGEYEQYF. CDR3 coding DNA: TGTGCCAGCAGTTACTCGATGGGAGAGTACGAGCAGTACTTC.

This chain joins TRBV6-1 and TRBJ1-6; possibly TRBD1 for D (6 bases). CDR1 MNHNS and CDR2 SASEGT come from the germline V gene. The length of the CDR3 is 14 residues. Trimming stripped 3 bases from V and 7 bases from J, with 10 bases between. CDR3 region: CASSEPTGNSPLHF. The CDR3 bases are TGTGCCAGCAGTGAGCCCACAGGGAATTCACCCCTCCACTTT.

The V gene is TRBV6-5, the J gene TRBJ2-1, with D maybe TRBD2 (5 bases). Trimming removed 0 bases at V and 5 bases at J, with 8 bases between. There are 14 residues in the CDR3. Germline V gene lookup returns CDR1 MNHEY and CDR2 SVGAGI. The CDR3 reads CASSYSTGDNEQFF. CDR3 coding DNA: TGTGCCAGCAGTTACTCGACCGGGGACAATGAGCAGTTCTTC.

The chain uses TRBV11-2 and TRBJ1-4, with 7 bases fitting TRBD1. The CDR3 loop spans 18 amino acids. With V trimmed by 6 bases and J by 0 bases, 13 bases remained unmatched. Germline lookup yields CDR1 SGHAT and CDR2 FQNNGV. The CDR3 DNA is TGTGCCAGCAGGCGCTGGGCGGGACAGATTGCAACTAATGAAAAACTGTTTTTT. It codes for CASRRWAGQIATNEKLFF.

V is TRBV7-3 and J is TRBJ2-1; D is possibly TRBD2 (6 bases). This CDR3 is 15 amino acids long. The V and J ends lost 5 bases and 1 base respectively, with 12 bases between them. Germline lookup yields CDR1 SGHTA and CDR2 FQGTGA. The CDR3 here is CASSGVADSYNEQFF. The CDR3 region has the DNA TGTGCCAGCAGCGGGGTAGCGGATTCCTACAATGAGCAGTTCTTC.

This clone has only one observation. The rearrangement uses TRBV9 and TRBJ2-1, with 13 bases lining up with TRBD2. The CDR3 is made up of 17 amino acids. CDR1 SGDLS and CDR2 YYNGEE come from the germline V gene. The V segment lost 0 bases and the J segment 6 bases; nucleotides outside the gene matches: 6. The CDR3 DNA is TGTGCCAGCAGCGTAGGTTGGACTAGCGGGAGTCGCAATGAGCAGTTCTTC. Translation gives CASSVGWTSGSRNEQFF.

This clone was seen only once. The gene calls are TRBV9 and TRBJ2-3; D is possibly TRBD2 (6 bases). CDR1 and CDR2 (germline): SGDLS, YYNGEE. The CDR3 contains 14 residues. Trimming took 3 bases from V and 3 from J, leaving 11 bases between them. The CDR3: CASSALADTDTQYF. The CDR3 bases are TGTGCCAGCAGCGCACTAGCTGATACAGATACGCAGTATTTT.

The rearrangement joins TRBV29-1 to TRBJ2-1; the match to TRBD2 covers 13 bases. J lost 6 bases, V lost 0 bases, and 17 bases had no gene match. The CDR3 contains 20 residues. Germline V gene sequence: CDR1 SQVTM, CDR2 ANQGSEA. The CDR3 DNA reads TGCAGCGTTGAAGACTACAGGACTAGCGGGAGACGGGGGCGTGGCAATGAGCAGTTCTTC. This gives the protein CSVEDYRTSGRRGRGNEQFF.

The V gene is TRBV6-4, the J gene TRBJ1-1; no definite D call. Germline V gene lookup returns CDR1 MRHNA and CDR2 SNTAGT. The V end was cut by 2 bases, the J end by 1 base, with 8 bases between. The CDR3 length is 14 residues. CDR3 DNA: TGTGCCAGCAGTGACGGGCAACCGAACACTGAAGCTTTCTTT. Protein: CASSDGQPNTEAFF.

The chain uses TRBV28 and TRBJ1-2, with a weak D call TRBD1 (6 bases). The CDR3 contains 12 residues. CDR1 and CDR2 from the germline V gene are MDHEN and SYDVKM. V was pared by 5 bases and J by 8 bases, with 12 bases between. CDR3 bases: TGTGCCAGCAGTCCCGGACAGTTCGGCTACACCTTC. It codes for CASSPGQFGYTF.

V and J are TRBV5-1 and TRBJ2-5; D is unresolved. Germline assignment: CDR1 SGHRS and CDR2 YFSETQ. With 6 bases removed from V and 0 bases from J, the gap between germline ends came to 12 bases. The CDR3 runs 14 residues. The CDR3 reads CASTTNTYQETQYF. The DNA of the CDR3 is TGCGCCAGCACCACGAACACCTACCAAGAGACCCAGTACTTC.

V is TRBV11-3 and J is TRBJ1-1, with D perhaps TRBD1 (5 bases). There are 14 residues in the CDR3. Germline V gives CDR1 SGHNT, CDR2 YENEEA. Trimming took off 1 base at V and 4 bases at J, with 10 bases between the two ends. CDR3 amino acids: CASSLGGQGTEAFF. The CDR3 nucleotides read TGTGCCAGCAGCTTAGGTGGGCAGGGCACTGAAGCTTTCTTT.

This clone has a single count. This sequence joins TRBV4-2 and TRBJ1-1; perhaps TRBD1 as D (6 bases). Germline V gene sequence: CDR1 LGHNA, CDR2 YNFKEQ. The ends were cut back, 2 bases at V and 4 bases at J, with 23 bases in the middle. The CDR3 length is 18 residues. CDR3 in amino acids: CASSQTYPGQMKVTEAFF. DNA for the CDR3: TGTGCCAGCAGCCAAACCTACCCCGGACAGATGAAGGTCACTGAAGCTTTCTTT.

V usage is TRBV29-1 and J usage is TRBJ2-7; 7 nucleotides match TRBD2. The CDR3 is made up of 15 amino acids. Germline V lookup: CDR1 SQVTM, CDR2 ANQGSEA. V lost 2 bases to trimming and J lost 2 bases; unmatched junction nucleotides: 9. The CDR3 bases are TGCAGCGTTGAACTATGGGGGGGGAAGACCTACGAGCAGTACTTC. It codes for CSVELWGGKTYEQYF.

The V call is TRBV5-4, the J call TRBJ2-4; TRBD2 aligns across 12 bases. V lost 1 base to trimming and J lost 1 base; unmatched junction nucleotides: 6. The CDR3 length is 18 residues. The germline gives CDR1 SGHNT, CDR2 YYREEE (reference sequence). The CDR3 DNA reads as TGTGCCAGCAGCTTGTTGGCTAGCGGGAGGGCCGCCAAAAACATTCAGTACTTC. Its translation is CASSLLASGRAAKNIQYF.

This CDR3 is CASSQDPGHPYEQYF. In DNA, the CDR3 is TGCGCCAGCAGCCAAGATCCGGGACACCCGTACGAGCAGTACTTC. J is TRBJ2-5 and V is TRBV4-3; D may be TRBD1 (6 bases). The assigned J gene may be wrong: the sequence end matches TRBJ2-7 better. The CDR3 consists of 15 residues. Germline V gene data show CDR1 as LGHNA and CDR2 as YSLEER.

This clone was counted once. The rearrangement links TRBV27 to TRBJ1-2, with 7 bases fitting TRBD1. V gave up 3 bases and J gave up 5 bases; unmatched junction bases: 6. The CDR3 runs to 14 residues. In germline, CDR1 is MNHEY, CDR2 SMNVEV (reference sequence). In DNA, the CDR3 is TGTGCCAGCAGTTTTCAGGGGGGCTCATATGGCTACACCTTC. Translation gives CASSFQGGSYGYTF.

This clone was observed a single time. The J gene is TRBJ2-5, the V gene TRBV7-9; possibly TRBD2 for D (5 bases). Germline V gene sequence: CDR1 SEHNR, CDR2 FQNEAQ (reference sequence). The CDR3 sequence is 14 residues long. V dropped 3 bases and J dropped 5 bases, with 13 bases sitting between them. CDR3 DNA: TGTGCCAGCAGCTTTGAAGGGAGTAGGGAGACCCAGTACTTC. Translation gives CASSFEGSRETQYF.

This clone was seen a handful of times. CDR3 DNA sequence: TGTGCCAGCAGCTTTACTAGCGGGACGTACGAGCAGTACTTC. This translates into CASSFTSGTYEQYF. The chain combines TRBV11-2 with TRBJ2-7, with 10 bases aligning to TRBD2. The germline gives CDR1 SGHAT, CDR2 FQNNGV. The trim removed 3 bases at V and 4 bases at J, leaving 3 bases unmatched. There are 14 residues in the CDR3. Combining the CDR3 with reference TRBV11-2 and TRBJ2-7 gives the whole variable domain EAGVAQSPRYKIIEKRQSVAFWCNPISGHATLYWYQQILGQGPKLLIQFQNNGVVDDSQLPKDRFSAERLKGVDSTLKIQPAKLEDSAVYLCASSFTSGTYEQYFGPGTRLTVT.

This rearrangement joins TRBV27 to TRBJ1-1; D remains unclear. Per the germline V gene, CDR1 is MNHEY and CDR2 is SMNVEV (reference sequence). V shed 5 bases and J shed 5 bases, with 6 bases lying between them. The CDR3 is 11 residues long. The CDR3 DNA is TGTGCCAGCAGTCCCGGGACTGAAGCTTTCTTT. Its translation: CASSPGTEAFF.

The rearrangement links TRBV1 to TRBJ2-2; whether TRBD2, the table's D call, matches the DNA was not checked. TRBV1 is deemed a pseudogene. The CDR3 sequence is 15 residues long. The CDR3 spells CTSSQRRGGTGELFF. The CDR3 DNA is TGCACCAGCAGCCAAAGGCGGGGGGGCACCGGGGAGCTGTTTTTT.

The J gene is TRBJ2-7, the V gene TRBV5-1; maybe TRBD1 (5 bases). The CDR3 length is 14 residues. The germline CDR1 and CDR2 sequences are SGHRS and YFSETQ. Trimming left V 4 bases short and J 4 bases short, with 15 bases between. CDR3 in amino acids: CASSVDTTGYEQYF. CDR3 in DNA: TGCGCCAGCAGCGTGGACACAACGGGTTACGAGCAGTACTTC.